This passage covers 30 T cell receptor beta chains from one sample sequenced in a study of T-cell memory formation after mild COVID-19. A single record per CDR3 protein comes from TCRdb applying MiXCR to the 5' RACE reads. The sample gives about 400,000 distinct CDR3 sequences, 23% of which show up once; roughly 14% is in the top ten. Sequenced sample: PBMCs or a T cell subset sorted from them (not recorded which). These TCRs come from an adult woman who had mild COVID-19 (a few samples of this study predate the infection). Cell type and time point are not known.

V gene TRBV4-1 combines with J gene TRBJ1-5; D possibly corresponds to TRBD1 (6 bases). Germline V CDR1 and CDR2: MGHRA, YSYEKL. This CDR3 has 17 residues. Deletions cut 2 bases from V and 3 bases from J, with 17 bases between. CDR3 in DNA: TGCGCCAGCAGCCAAACACTTTGGGGGGCTGACAATCAGCCCCAGCATTTT. The encoded protein is CASSQTLWGADNQPQHF.

The CDR3 nucleotides are TGTGCCAGCAGCTTGCCCTTGAAGAACTATGGCTACACCTTC. Residues: CASSLPLKNYGYTF. The chain uses TRBV7-9 and TRBJ1-2, with D uncertain. CDR1 and CDR2 from the germline V gene are SEHNR and FQNEAQ (reference sequence). V was cut by 3 bases and J by 2 bases, with 10 bases left in between. This CDR3 contains 14 residues.

V and J are TRBV27 and TRBJ1-2, with D unresolved. This CDR3 region has 15 residues. V lost 3 bases and J lost 6, with 17 bases in between. Germline V gives CDR1 MNHEY, CDR2 SMNVEV (reference sequence). The CDR3 region has the DNA TGTGCCAGCAGTTTTGACGGACTGCGAGGAGATGGCTACACCTTC. It codes for CASSFDGLRGDGYTF.

This chain links TRBV27 with TRBJ1-2; 7 bases are shared with TRBD1. There are 14 residues in the CDR3. J lost 4 bases, V lost 5 bases, and 7 bases had no gene match. Germline V lookup: CDR1 MNHEY, CDR2 SMNVEV (reference sequence). The CDR3 DNA reads TGTGCCAGCAGTCCCACAGGGGATCGCTATGGCTACACCTTC. Its translation: CASSPTGDRYGYTF.

The chain couples TRBV29-1 to TRBJ1-1, with D possibly TRBD1 on 5 matching bases. The CDR3 is 11 residues long. V shed 3 bases and J shed 6 bases, with 8 bases lying between them. Looked up from germline, CDR1 is SQVTM and CDR2 is ANQGSEA. CDR3 sequence reads: CSVDRGPEAFF. The CDR3 nucleotides read TGCAGCGTTGATCGGGGCCCTGAAGCTTTCTTT.

This clonotype was counted a few times. The gene calls are TRBV4-2 and TRBJ1-1; D is possibly TRBD1 (6 bases). V lost 3 bases, J lost 3 bases, and 20 bases lay in between. CDR3 length equals 17 residues. Germline lookup yields CDR1 LGHNA and CDR2 YNFKEQ. CDR3: CASSQYSPQGRDTEAFF. The CDR3 nucleotides read TGTGCCAGCAGCCAGTATTCTCCACAGGGAAGGGACACTGAAGCTTTCTTT.

The chain has TRBV15 and TRBJ2-1; D not resolved. Germline lookup yields CDR1 LNHNV and CDR2 YYDKDF (reference sequence). The ends were cut back, 5 bases at V and 6 bases at J, with 14 bases in the middle. This CDR3 has 14 residues. CDR3 sequence reads: CATSHARTINEQFF. The CDR3 nucleotides are TGTGCCACCAGCCATGCACGAACCATCAATGAGCAGTTCTTC.

This clonotype was observed many times. The J gene is TRBJ2-7, the V gene TRBV12-3 or TRBV12-4; no definite D call. Trimming took off 5 bases at V and 3 bases at J, with 8 bases between the two ends. The CDR3 is 12 residues long. CDR3 sequence (DNA): TGTGCCAGCAGTACGGATCGCTACGAGCAGTACTTC. Residues: CASSTDRYEQYF.

The chain couples TRBV6-5 to TRBJ1-2; 10 bases are a match to TRBD1. The CDR3 consists of 16 residues. Per the germline V gene, CDR1 is MNHEY and CDR2 is SVGAGI. V was clipped by 5 bases and J by 4 bases; unmatched bases: 10. CDR3: CASSPKDRGVLYGYTF. CDR3 in DNA: TGTGCCAGCAGTCCCAAGGACAGGGGGGTACTCTATGGCTACACCTTC.

The gene calls are TRBV12-3 or TRBV12-4 and TRBJ2-3; 10 nucleotides align to TRBD2. The CDR3 spans 17 residues. V shed 5 bases, J shed 5 bases, and the junction held 13 bases outside the gene matches. The CDR3 reads CASSLNLLAGRVDTQYF. CDR3 nucleotides: TGTGCCAGCAGTCTCAACCTACTAGCGGGGCGGGTAGATACGCAGTATTTT.

The V and J genes are TRBV18 and TRBJ2-3, with TRBD1 identical over 9 bases. Looked up from germline, CDR1 is KGHSH and CDR2 is LQKENI. This CDR3 is 15 amino acids long. The V gene end was trimmed by 4 bases and the J gene end by 3 bases; junction bases not matched to a gene: 5. The CDR3 spells CASSRDRAGTDTQYF. In DNA, the CDR3 is TGTGCCAGCTCACGGGACAGGGCCGGGACAGATACGCAGTATTTT.

This clonotype came up a few times. The CDR3 is CSVRGGQSPSNTGELFF. CDR3 coding DNA: TGCAGCGTTCGGGGGGGGCAGTCTCCATCGAACACCGGGGAGCTGTTTTTT. The chain employs TRBV29-1 and TRBJ2-2; 8 bases match TRBD2. Trimming removed 5 bases from V and 0 bases from J; junction bases left unmatched: 11. This CDR3 comprises 17 residues. The V gene's germline CDR1 is SQVTM and CDR2 ANQGSEA.

This chain uses TRBV24-1 with TRBJ1-2; D call uncertain. Germline V gene data show CDR1 as KGHDR and CDR2 as SFDVKD. The V gene lost 3 bases and the J gene lost 2 bases, with 9 bases spanning the gap. The CDR3 sequence is 14 residues long. The CDR3 DNA sequence: TGTGCCACCAGTGATCTTGGCGGGAACTATGGCTACACCTTC. Translating gives CATSDLGGNYGYTF.

This clonotype was found once. V is TRBV11-3 and J is TRBJ2-1; the match to TRBD2 covers 8 bases. V dropped 4 bases and J dropped 10; count of bases not matched to a gene: 15. The CDR3 spans 16 residues. Germline V lookup: CDR1 SGHNT, CDR2 YENEEA. CDR3 DNA: TGTGCCAGCAGCTCCGCAGATGCAGCGGGAGATCCGGAGCAGTTCTTC. It is translated as CASSSADAAGDPEQFF.

CDR3 amino acids: CASSLGQPNGYTF. CDR3 sequence (DNA): TGCGCCAGCAGCTTGGGACAGCCCAATGGCTACACCTTC. V gene TRBV5-1 combines with J gene TRBJ1-2; D is possibly TRBD1 (5 bases). In germline, CDR1 is SGHRS, CDR2 YFSETQ. This CDR3 has 13 amino acids. V lost 0 bases, J lost 6 bases, and 9 bases lay in between.

The chain links TRBV7-2 to TRBJ2-5; D is uncertain. The germline gives CDR1 SGHTA, CDR2 FQGNSA. V lost 1 base and J lost 2, with 11 bases in between. CDR3 length equals 15 residues. DNA of the CDR3: TGTGCCAGCAGCTTAGGATGGGCAGTGCAAGAGACCCAGTACTTC. Its translation is CASSLGWAVQETQYF.

This clonotype has only a few counts. The J gene is TRBJ2-5, the V gene TRBV4-1; D not resolved. With 1 base removed from V and 0 bases from J, the gap between germline ends came to 6 bases. The CDR3 is 14 residues long. Looked up from germline, CDR1 is MGHRA and CDR2 is YSYEKL. DNA of the CDR3: TGCGCCAGCAGCCAAGGATCGTACCAAGAGACCCAGTACTTC. This translates into CASSQGSYQETQYF.

This clonotype showed up just a few times. The chain uses TRBV20-1 and TRBJ1-6; tentative D call: TRBD1 (6 bases). Trimming cost V 7 bases and J 7 bases, with 11 bases left between them. CDR1 and CDR2 (germline): DFQATT, SNEGSKA (reference sequence). CDR3 length: 12 amino acids. The CDR3 loop reads CSGKGGNSPLHF. The CDR3 nucleotides read TGCAGTGGGAAGGGGGGAAATTCACCCCTCCACTTT.

This clonotype occurred a few times. CDR3 in DNA: TGTGCCAGCAGCCGATTACAGGGGCGCCACTCCTACGAGCAGTACTTC. Its protein is CASSRLQGRHSYEQYF. The rearrangement links TRBV7-9 to TRBJ2-7; 7 nucleotides match TRBD1. J gave up 0 bases and V 5 bases, and 10 bases lay outside the gene matches. Germline V CDR1 and CDR2: SEHNR, FQNEAQ (reference sequence). CDR3 length: 16 residues.

This clonotype was counted a few times. V usage is TRBV15 and J usage is TRBJ2-7; a possible D gene is TRBD2 (7 bases). Trimming left V 6 bases short and J 5 bases short, with 20 bases between. The CDR3 runs to 15 residues. Germline lookup yields CDR1 LNHNV and CDR2 YYDKDF (reference sequence). In DNA, the CDR3 is TGTGCCACCAGTGGGGGGGCAGGGGTTCTCCACGAGCAGTACTTC. It is translated as CATSGGAGVLHEQYF.

V is TRBV6-6 and J is TRBJ2-7; D is unresolved. Germline CDR1 reads MNHNY; CDR2 reads SVGAGI (reference sequence). V dropped 6 bases and J dropped 6 bases, with 15 bases sitting between them. This CDR3 has 13 residues. CDR3 nucleotide sequence: TGTGCCAGCAGCCCCGTAGGCTCTTTCGAGCAGTACTTC. This sequence encodes CASSPVGSFEQYF.

V gene TRBV5-6 combines with J gene TRBJ1-2; D gene unclear. This CDR3 comprises 14 residues. Germline loops: CDR1 SGHDT, CDR2 YYEEEE. Between the trimmed V and J ends, which lost 4 bases and 2 bases, there was a span of 12 bases. This CDR3 is CASSPGDTNYGYTF. CDR3 coding DNA: TGTGCCAGCAGCCCCGGAGACACCAACTATGGCTACACCTTC. The entire variable domain, with the rest obtained from reference TRBV5-6 and TRBJ1-2, is as follows: DAGVTQSPTHLIKTRGQQVTLRCSPKSGHDTVSWYQQALGQGPQFIFQYYEEEERQRGNFPDRFSGHQFPNYSSELNVNALLLGDSALYLCASSPGDTNYGYTFGSGTRLTVV.

This clonotype was observed a few times. This chain links TRBV2 with TRBJ1-2; D not certain. Per germline, CDR1 SNHLY and CDR2 FYNNEI. The CDR3 is 13 amino acids. Trimming took 3 bases from V and 2 from J, leaving 7 bases between them. CDR3 nucleotides: TGTGCCAGCAGTGAGGTCAGGAACTATGGCTACACCTTC. Encoded protein: CASSEVRNYGYTF.

This clonotype was counted only a few times. The rearrangement joins TRBV5-1 to TRBJ2-7; 11 nucleotides match TRBD2. V shed 2 bases and J 4 bases; nucleotides not matched to a gene: 5. The germline gives CDR1 SGHRS, CDR2 YFSETQ. CDR3 size: 15 residues. In DNA, the CDR3 is TGCGCCAGCAGCTTTAGCGGGGGGGCCCGTTACGAGCAGTACTTC. This translates into CASSFSGGARYEQYF.

The J gene is TRBJ1-1, the V gene TRBV7-3; TRBD1 might be the D (5 bases). With 5 bases removed from V and 1 base from J, the gap between germline ends came to 14 bases. Germline CDR1 SGHTA, CDR2 FQGTGA. This CDR3 is 15 amino acids long. The CDR3 bases are TGTGCCAGCAGCACAAGTCGACAGAGGAACACTGAAGCTTTCTTT. Protein sequence: CASSTSRQRNTEAFF.

The CDR3 here is CASSPGARYTEAFF. The DNA of the CDR3 is TGTGCCAGCTCACCAGGGGCCAGGTACACTGAAGCTTTCTTT. This chain joins TRBV18 and TRBJ1-1; a weak D match, TRBD1 (5 bases). The CDR3 is made up of 14 amino acids. V was clipped by 2 bases and J by 3 bases, with 10 bases between them. Germline V CDR1 and CDR2: KGHSH, LQKENI.

This chain connects TRBV12-3 or TRBV12-4 to TRBJ2-3; 12 nucleotides match TRBD2. V was clipped by 6 bases and J by 4 bases; unmatched bases: 8. The CDR3 spans 16 residues. In DNA form, the CDR3 reads TGTGCCAGCAGATATCTAGCGGGGGGGCCATCAGATACGCAGTATTTT. This translates into CASRYLAGGPSDTQYF.

The chain carries TRBV12-3 or TRBV12-4 and TRBJ2-7; possibly TRBD1 for D (5 bases). The V gene lost 6 bases and the J gene lost 9 bases, with 15 bases spanning the gap. The CDR3 has 12 residues. The CDR3 nucleotides read TGTGCCAGCAGGGTACAGGTAGTTGTGCAGTACTTC. It translates to CASRVQVVVQYF.

This sequence joins TRBV12-3 or TRBV12-4 and TRBJ2-3, with 9 bases matching TRBD1. CDR3 size: 13 residues. V was pared by 7 bases and J by 6 bases, with 5 bases of the junction left unmatched. The chain's CDR3 is CASTTGGKDTQYF. In nucleotides, the CDR3 is TGTGCCAGCACTACAGGGGGCAAGGATACGCAGTATTTT.

Only a few counts were recorded for this clonotype. The chain joins TRBV7-9 to TRBJ2-2, with D possibly being TRBD1 (6 bases). Trimming cost V 6 bases and J 6 bases, with 14 bases left between them. The CDR3 extends over 14 amino acids. Per the germline V gene, CDR1 is SEHNR and CDR2 is FQNEAQ (reference sequence). The CDR3 protein is CASRASGDAGELFF. The DNA for the CDR3 is TGTGCCAGCAGGGCGTCAGGGGACGCCGGGGAGCTGTTTTTT.